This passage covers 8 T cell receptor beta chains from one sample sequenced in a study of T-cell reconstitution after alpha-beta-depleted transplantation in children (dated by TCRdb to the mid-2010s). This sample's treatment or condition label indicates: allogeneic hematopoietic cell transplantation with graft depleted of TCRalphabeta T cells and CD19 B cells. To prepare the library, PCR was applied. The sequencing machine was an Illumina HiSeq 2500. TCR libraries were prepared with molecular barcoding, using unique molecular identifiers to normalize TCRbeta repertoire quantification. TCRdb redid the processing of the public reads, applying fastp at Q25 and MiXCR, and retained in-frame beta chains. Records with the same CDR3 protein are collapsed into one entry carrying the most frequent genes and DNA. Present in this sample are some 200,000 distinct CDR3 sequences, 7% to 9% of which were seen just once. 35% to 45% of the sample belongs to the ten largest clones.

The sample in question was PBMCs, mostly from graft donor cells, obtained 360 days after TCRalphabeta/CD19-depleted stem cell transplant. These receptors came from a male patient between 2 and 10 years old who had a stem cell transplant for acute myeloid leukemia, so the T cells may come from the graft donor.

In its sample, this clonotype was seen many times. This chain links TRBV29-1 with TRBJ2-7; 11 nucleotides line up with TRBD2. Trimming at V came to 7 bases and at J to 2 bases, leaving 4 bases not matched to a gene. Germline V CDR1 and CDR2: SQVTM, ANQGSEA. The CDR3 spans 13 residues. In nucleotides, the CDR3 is TGCAGCGCCAGACTAGCGGGAACCTACGAGCAGTACTTC. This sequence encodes CSARLAGTYEQYF.

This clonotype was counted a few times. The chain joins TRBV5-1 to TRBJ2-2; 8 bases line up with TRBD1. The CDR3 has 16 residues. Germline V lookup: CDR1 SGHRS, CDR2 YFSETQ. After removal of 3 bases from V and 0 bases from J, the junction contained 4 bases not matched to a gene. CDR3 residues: CASSWSGQANTGELFF. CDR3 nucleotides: TGCGCCAGCAGCTGGTCGGGACAGGCGAACACCGGGGAGCTGTTTTTT.

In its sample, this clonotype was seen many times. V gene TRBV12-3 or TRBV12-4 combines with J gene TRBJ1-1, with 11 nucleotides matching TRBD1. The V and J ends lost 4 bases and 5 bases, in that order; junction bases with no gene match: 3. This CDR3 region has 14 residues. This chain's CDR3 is CASSSRDRGTEAFF. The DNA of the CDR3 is TGTGCCAGCAGTTCCCGGGACAGGGGGACTGAAGCTTTCTTT.

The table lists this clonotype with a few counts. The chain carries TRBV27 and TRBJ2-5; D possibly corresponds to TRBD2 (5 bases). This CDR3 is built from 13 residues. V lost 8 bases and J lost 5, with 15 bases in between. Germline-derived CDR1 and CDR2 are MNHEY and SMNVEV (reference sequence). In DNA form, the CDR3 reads TGTGCCAGCGGTGGACTCTCTCGGGAGACCCAGTACTTC. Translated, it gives CASGGLSRETQYF.

CDR3: CASSEIALGAGTRTEAFF. The CDR3 DNA is TGTGCCAGCAGTGAAATAGCCCTCGGGGCAGGGACGCGGACTGAAGCTTTCTTT. The chain carries TRBV25-1 and TRBJ1-1; the D gene is possibly TRBD1 (5 bases). With 2 bases removed from V and 5 bases from J, the gap between germline ends came to 24 bases. This CDR3 contains 18 residues. Germline V lookup: CDR1 MGHDK, CDR2 SYGVNS.

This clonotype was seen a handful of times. In DNA form, the CDR3 reads TGCGCCAGCAGCCCAGGGGTTAACTATGGCTACACCTTC. Protein product: CASSPGVNYGYTF. The V call is TRBV5-1, the J call TRBJ1-2, with TRBD1 as a possible D gene (6 bases). CDR3 size: 13 residues. V was trimmed by 4 bases and J by 1 base, leaving 8 bases between them. The V gene's germline CDR1 is SGHRS and CDR2 YFSETQ. The full variable domain, rest sourced from reference TRBV5-1 and TRBJ1-2, is KAGVTQTPRYLIKTRGQQVTLSCSPISGHRSVSWYQQTPGQGLQFLFEYFSETQRNKGNFPGRFSGRQFSNSRSEMNVSTLELGDSALYLCASSPGVNYGYTFGSGTRLTVV.

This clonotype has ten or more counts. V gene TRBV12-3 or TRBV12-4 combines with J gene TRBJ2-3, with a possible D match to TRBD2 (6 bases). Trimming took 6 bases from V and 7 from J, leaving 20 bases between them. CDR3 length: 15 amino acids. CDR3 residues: CASSLGGAEAYTQYF. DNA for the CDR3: TGTGCCAGCAGCCTTGGAGGGGCGGAAGCGTATACGCAGTATTTT.

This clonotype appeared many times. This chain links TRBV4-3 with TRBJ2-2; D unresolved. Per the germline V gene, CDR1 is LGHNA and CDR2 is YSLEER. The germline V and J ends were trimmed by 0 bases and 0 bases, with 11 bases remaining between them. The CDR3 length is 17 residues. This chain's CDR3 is CASSQEPAGPNTGELFF. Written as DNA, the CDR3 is TGCGCCAGCAGCCAAGAACCGGCCGGACCGAACACCGGGGAGCTGTTTTTT.